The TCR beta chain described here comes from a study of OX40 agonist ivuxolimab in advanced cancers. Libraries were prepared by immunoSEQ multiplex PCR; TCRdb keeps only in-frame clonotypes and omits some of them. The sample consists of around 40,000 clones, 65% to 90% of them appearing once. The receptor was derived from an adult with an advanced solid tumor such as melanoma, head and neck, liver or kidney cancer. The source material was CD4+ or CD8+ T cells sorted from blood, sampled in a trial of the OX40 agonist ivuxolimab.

The CDR3 nucleotides read TGTGCCAGCCGGACTGGACAGGGTCCTTTCTTT. This gives the protein CASRTGQGPFF. The V and J genes are TRBV19 and TRBJ1-1, with 8 bases identical to TRBD1. CDR3 length: 11 amino acids. The germline CDR1 and CDR2 sequences are LNHDA and SQIVND (reference sequence). V dropped 9 bases and J dropped 12; count of bases not matched to a gene: 9.